One sample yielded the 8 T cell receptor beta chains listed below, sequenced in a study of radiation and T cells in renal cell carcinoma (dated by TCRdb to 2020 to 2022). Read against the paper, the sample's time point label means: baseline pretreatment blood. Sample treatment or condition, as interpreted from the label and publication: 15 Gy SBRT to primary tumor, nephrectomy 4 weeks later. Library preparation was by the immunoSEQ multiplex PCR assay. TCRdb's version of the immuneACCESS table is confined to in-frame rearrangements and falls short of the full clone set. An unresolved V gene accounts for under half of the shortfall where checked; the remainder is of unknown origin. The sample records 100,000 to 150,000 clones, 80% to 85% of which are singletons. Less than 3.5% of the sample rests with the top ten. Sequencing was performed on blood, taken from a patient whose treatment included radiotherapy and nephrectomy. The receptor source for this set is a woman aged 55-69 years with renal cell carcinoma.

The V gene is TRBV7-9, the J gene TRBJ1-2, with D possibly TRBD1 on 6 matching bases. V shed 1 base and J shed 3 bases, with 12 bases lying between them. Germline-derived CDR1 and CDR2 are SEHNR and FQNEAQ (reference sequence). The length of the CDR3 is 15 residues. The CDR3 DNA is TGTGCCAGCAGCTTAGTAGGAAACAGGGACTATGGCTACACCTTC. Translation: CASSLVGNRDYGYTF.

About this clone itself: Just one base apart from a much larger clone, this may be a read error. The rearrangement uses TRBV27 and TRBJ2-7; 9 bases agree with TRBD1. Germline trimming cut 4 bases from V and 6 bases from J; bases unmatched to any gene: 10. There are 15 residues in the CDR3. The germline CDR1 and CDR2 sequences are MNHEY and SMNVEV (reference sequence). CDR3 in DNA: TGTGCCAGCAGTTCGGGACAGGGATCTCTCGGCGAGCAGTACTTC. Its protein is CASSSGQGSLGEQYF.

This sequence joins TRBV7-9 and TRBJ2-7, with D unresolved. Between the trimmed V and J ends, which lost 3 bases and 6 bases, there was a span of 24 bases. Germline CDR1 SEHNR, CDR2 FQNEAQ (reference sequence). The CDR3 is 17 amino acids. CDR3 sequence (DNA): TGTGCCAGCAGCTTCCTTTTCGGATCGACGAGTGCTGGCGAGCAGTACTTC. This codes for CASSFLFGSTSAGEQYF.

The gene calls are TRBV11-2 and TRBJ1-5; TRBD1 is a possible D gene (5 bases). V lost 1 base and J lost 6, with 10 bases in between. Per the germline V gene, CDR1 is SGHAT and CDR2 is FQNNGV. The CDR3 loop spans 14 amino acids. The CDR3 DNA sequence: TGTGCCAGCAGCTTAGGGCCGAGGGGTCAGCCCCAGCATTTT. Translation gives CASSLGPRGQPQHF.

This clone was seen more than once but under ten times. The J gene is TRBJ1-3, the V gene TRBV29-1; D is unclear. This CDR3 comprises 12 residues. In germline, CDR1 is SQVTM, CDR2 ANQGSEA. V lost 3 bases to trimming and J lost 4 bases, with 7 bases between them. CDR3 residues: CSVEGWGNTIYF. In DNA form, the CDR3 reads TGCAGCGTTGAGGGGTGGGGAAACACCATATATTTT.

This clone is a singleton in its sample. The chain couples TRBV4-1 to TRBJ2-5; D perhaps matches TRBD2 (6 bases). V was trimmed by 0 bases and J by 1 base, leaving 12 bases between them. In germline, CDR1 is MGHRA, CDR2 YSYEKL. The CDR3 loop spans 16 amino acids. CDR3 DNA: TGCGCCAGCAGCCAAGATAGTGGGACTTTCCAAGAGACCCAGTACTTC. This gives the protein CASSQDSGTFQETQYF.

The chain uses TRBV28 and TRBJ2-5; no firm D call. The germline V gene has CDR1 MDHEN and CDR2 SYDVKM. V lost 8 bases, J lost 2 bases, and 12 bases lay in between. The CDR3 extends over 13 amino acids. For the CDR3, the DNA is TGTGCCAGCGCCCGTCCAGAACAAGAGACCCAGTACTTC. Translating gives CASARPEQETQYF.

The chain links TRBV7-8 to TRBJ2-3; TRBD2 agrees at 8 bases. Trimming took 0 bases from V and 2 from J; bases not matched to a gene: 4. The V gene's germline CDR1 is SGHVS and CDR2 FQNEAQ. The CDR3 totals 16 residues. Here the CDR3 reads CASSLATSAFTDTQYF. DNA of the CDR3: TGTGCCAGCAGCTTAGCGACTAGCGCCTTCACAGATACGCAGTATTTT.